The 8 T cell receptor beta chains listed next were all sequenced from one sample in a study of T cells in Graves' hyperthyroidism and ophthalmopathy. Researchers amplified the TCR beta CDR3 regions from RNA transcripts. In the first-round RT-PCR of the TCR CDR3, the HTBI primer set was used. Using its own MiXCR run on the multiplex PCR reads, TCRdb lists one record per CDR3 protein. This sample yields 700,000 or so distinct CDR3 sequences, of which around 15% are seen a single time; approximately 8% belongs to the top ten. Sequencing was done on a sample of blood. Receptor source: a man aged 18 to 30 with Graves' hyperthyroidism.

The chain links TRBV4-1 to TRBJ1-1, with D maybe TRBD1 (5 bases). Trimming removed 2 bases at V and 1 base at J, with 11 bases between. The CDR3 extends over 15 amino acids. Germline loops: CDR1 MGHRA, CDR2 YSYEKL. In nucleotides, the CDR3 is TGCGCCAGCAGCCAAAGCAGGGCGGGGAACACTGAAGCTTTCTTT. Its protein is CASSQSRAGNTEAFF.

This clonotype was seen at least ten times. This chain connects TRBV15 to TRBJ1-2, with D tentatively TRBD1 (6 bases). Deletions cut 5 bases from V and 4 bases from J, with 14 bases between. CDR3 size: 14 residues. Germline CDR1 is LNHNV and CDR2 is YYDKDF (reference sequence). This CDR3 is CATSRKGHPYGYTF. DNA of the CDR3: TGTGCCACCAGCCGAAAGGGACACCCCTATGGCTACACCTTC.

In regard to this clonotype: The junction departs from the called germline gene at one end, perhaps through a read error. CDR3 residues: CASLPGGGRDDYCYTF. The CDR3 region has the DNA TGTGCCAGCCTACCGGGTGGGGGGAGGGATGACTATTGCTACACCTTC. The chain carries TRBV28 and TRBJ1-2; perhaps TRBD1 as D (5 bases). CDR1 MDHEN and CDR2 SYDVKM come from the germline V gene. CDR3 length: 16 amino acids.

This clonotype appeared a few times. This chain connects TRBV28 to TRBJ1-4, with D maybe TRBD1 (6 bases). This CDR3 spans 15 amino acids. The V end was cut by 6 bases, the J end by 8 bases, with 19 bases between. Germline assignment: CDR1 MDHEN and CDR2 SYDVKM. The DNA for the CDR3 is TGTGCCAGCAGACGTACAGGGCCCAGAGGGGAAAAACTGTTTTTT. This gives the protein CASRRTGPRGEKLFF.

This clonotype has ten or more counts. The CDR3 loop reads CASTGEGYNEQFF. In nucleotides, the CDR3 is TGTGCCTCTACCGGAGAGGGCTACAATGAGCAGTTCTTC. The chain carries TRBV30 and TRBJ2-1; the D gene is possibly TRBD2 (5 bases). CDR3 size: 13 residues. Trimming stripped 7 bases from V and 3 bases from J, with 13 bases between. Germline CDR1 and CDR2: GTSNPN and SVGIG (reference sequence).

This clonotype was observed a handful of times. For the CDR3, the DNA is TGCAGTGCTAGACGGGACAGCATGCACAACGAGCAGTACTTC. Amino acids: CSARRDSMHNEQYF. The chain carries TRBV20-1 and TRBJ2-7; 7 nucleotides align to TRBD1. The CDR3 covers 14 residues. Germline assignment: CDR1 DFQATT and CDR2 SNEGSKA (reference sequence). V shed 2 bases and J 5 bases; nucleotides not matched to a gene: 9.

The rearrangement joins TRBV5-4 to TRBJ1-3; D unresolved. This CDR3 has 16 residues. Germline V gene sequence: CDR1 SGHNT, CDR2 YYREEE (reference sequence). The V end lost 4 bases, the J end lost 1 base, and 15 bases lay between the germline ends. In nucleotides, the CDR3 is TGTGCCAGCAGCAGCTATAGCGGGGTTTCTGGAAACACCATATATTTT. Amino acid sequence: CASSSYSGVSGNTIYF.

This chain connects TRBV7-2 to TRBJ2-5, with 7 bases aligning to TRBD2. Germline assignment: CDR1 SGHTA and CDR2 FQGNSA. J lost 4 bases, V lost 4 bases, and 9 bases had no gene match. This CDR3 is built from 15 residues. In DNA, the CDR3 is TGTGCCAGCAGCTCCCCCATCGGCGGGAGAGAGACCCAGTACTTC. This gives the protein CASSSPIGGRETQYF.